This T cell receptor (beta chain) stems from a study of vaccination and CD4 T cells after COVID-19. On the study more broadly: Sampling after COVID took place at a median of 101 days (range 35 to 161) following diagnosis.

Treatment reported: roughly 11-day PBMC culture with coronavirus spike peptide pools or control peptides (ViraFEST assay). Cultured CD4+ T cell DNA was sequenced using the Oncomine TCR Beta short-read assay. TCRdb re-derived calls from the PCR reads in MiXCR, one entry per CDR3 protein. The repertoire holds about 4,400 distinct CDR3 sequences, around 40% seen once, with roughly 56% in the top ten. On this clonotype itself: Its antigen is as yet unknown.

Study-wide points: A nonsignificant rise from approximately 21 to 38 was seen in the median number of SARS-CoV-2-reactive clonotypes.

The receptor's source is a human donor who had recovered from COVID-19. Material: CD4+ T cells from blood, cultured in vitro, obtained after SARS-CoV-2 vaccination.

The CDR3 spells CASSYTTGGRLNTEAFF. CDR3 DNA sequence: TGTGCCAGCAGTTACACGACAGGGGGCCGTCTGAACACTGAAGCTTTCTTT. The chain combines TRBV6-5 with TRBJ1-1; 10 bases map to TRBD1. The CDR3 is 17 residues long. With 2 bases clipped from V and 0 bases from J, the junction kept 6 bases outside the gene matches. The germline V gene encodes CDR1 MNHEY and CDR2 SVGAGI.